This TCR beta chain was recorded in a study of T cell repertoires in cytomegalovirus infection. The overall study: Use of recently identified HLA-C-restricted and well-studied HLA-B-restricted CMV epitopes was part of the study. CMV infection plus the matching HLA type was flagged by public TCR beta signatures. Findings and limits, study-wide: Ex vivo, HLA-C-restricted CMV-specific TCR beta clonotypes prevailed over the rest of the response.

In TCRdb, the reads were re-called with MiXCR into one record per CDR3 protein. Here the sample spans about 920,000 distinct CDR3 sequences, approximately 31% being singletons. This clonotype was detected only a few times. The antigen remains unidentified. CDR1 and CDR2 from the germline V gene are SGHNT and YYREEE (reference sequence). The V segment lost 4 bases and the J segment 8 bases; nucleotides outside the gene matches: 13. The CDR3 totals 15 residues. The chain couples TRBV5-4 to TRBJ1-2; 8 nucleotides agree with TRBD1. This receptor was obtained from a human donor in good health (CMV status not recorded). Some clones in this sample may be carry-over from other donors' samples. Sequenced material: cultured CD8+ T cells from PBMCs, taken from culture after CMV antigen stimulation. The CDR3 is CASSLEGQGVGGYTF. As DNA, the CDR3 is TGTGCCAGCAGCCTCGAAGGACAGGGAGTAGGGGGCTACACCTTC.